The 12 T cell receptor beta chains listed next were all sequenced from one sample in a study of blood T cell repertoires in COVID-19. This table comes from immunoSEQ multiplex PCR, and its TCRdb copy is limited to in-frame clones, with some not included. The sample has some 340,000 clones; around 83% are singletons. The source material was PBMCs or T cells enriched from blood (not recorded which). These receptors were obtained from a woman between 45 and 65 years old who had recovered from COVID-19.

The gene calls are TRBV5-1 and TRBJ1-3, with 8 bases identical to TRBD1. The germline gives CDR1 SGHRS, CDR2 YFSETQ. V lost 4 bases to trimming and J lost 0 bases; unmatched junction nucleotides: 9. This CDR3 is built from 17 residues. The CDR3 region is CASSKTGAVLSGNTIYF. CDR3 DNA: TGCGCCAGCAGCAAGACAGGGGCCGTCCTCTCTGGAAACACCATATATTTT.

The V gene is TRBV19, the J gene TRBJ2-2, with a tentative D call TRBD2 (6 bases). The CDR3 loop spans 15 amino acids. V was cut by 5 bases and J by 4 bases, with 14 bases left in between. CDR1 is LNHDA and CDR2 is SQIVND in the germline V gene (reference sequence). The CDR3 protein is CASSVLGGPTGELFF. The CDR3 DNA reads as TGTGCCAGTAGTGTTCTAGGAGGGCCCACCGGGGAGCTGTTTTTT.

The genes are TRBV3-1 (or the pseudogene TRBV3-2) and TRBJ1-3; D gene unclear. The length of the CDR3 is 16 residues. Germline V gene sequence: CDR1 LGHDT, CDR2 YNNKEL (reference sequence). V was pared by 2 bases and J by 0 bases, with 11 bases between. The CDR3 here is CASSQSVLSSGNTIYF. For the CDR3, the DNA is TGTGCCAGCAGCCAATCGGTACTGAGCTCTGGAAACACCATATATTTT.

The V and J genes are TRBV27 and TRBJ1-5; TRBD1 matches at 9 bases. V was clipped by 5 bases and J by 5 bases; unmatched bases: 4. CDR3 size: 14 residues. Germline-derived CDR1 and CDR2 are MNHEY and SMNVEV (reference sequence). The CDR3 DNA sequence: TGTGCCAGCAGTCTCCGGGACAGGGATCAGCCCCAGCATTTT. Protein sequence: CASSLRDRDQPQHF.

V and J are TRBV2 and TRBJ2-2; TRBD2 matches 9 bases. This CDR3 has 14 amino acids. Germline CDR1 and CDR2: SNHLY and FYNNEI. The V gene end was trimmed by 9 bases and the J gene end by 5 bases; junction bases not matched to a gene: 7. DNA of the CDR3: TGTGCCAGTCGGAGACTAGCGGAAACCGGGGAGCTGTTTTTT. This sequence encodes CASRRLAETGELFF.

The rearrangement joins TRBV3-1 (or the pseudogene TRBV3-2) to TRBJ1-2; TRBD1 aligns across 9 bases. The CDR3 has 17 amino acids. With V trimmed by 4 bases and J by 0 bases, 9 bases remained unmatched. Germline V gives CDR1 LGHDT, CDR2 YNNKEL (reference sequence). CDR3 nucleotide sequence: TGTGCCAGCAGCCGTGCTATAGACAGGGGGTCTAACTATGGCTACACCTTC. It specifies CASSRAIDRGSNYGYTF.

The chain couples TRBV7-2 to TRBJ2-7; no clear D. The germline gives CDR1 SGHTA, CDR2 FQGNSA. Trimming removed 5 bases from V and 6 bases from J, with 11 bases in between. The CDR3 sequence is 12 residues long. The CDR3 coding sequence is TGTGCCAGCAGCCTAGGGCTCCCCGAGCAGTACTTC. It encodes CASSLGLPEQYF.

The V gene is TRBV5-4, the J gene TRBJ2-7; possible D gene TRBD1, 6 bases. Germline V gene sequence: CDR1 SGHNT, CDR2 YYREEE (reference sequence). This CDR3 contains 13 residues. V shed 5 bases and J shed 0 bases, with 9 bases lying between them. CDR3 residues: CASSRDNSYEQYF. CDR3 sequence (DNA): TGTGCCAGCAGTCGGGACAACTCCTACGAGCAGTACTTC.

J is TRBJ2-2 and V is TRBV12-5, with D possibly TRBD2 on 5 matching bases. From germline, CDR1 is LGHNT and CDR2 FRNRAP. V lost 1 base and J lost 2, with 5 bases in between. This CDR3 region has 14 residues. CDR3 sequence (DNA): TGTGCTAGTGGTTTGGGGACTAACACCGGGGAGCTGTTTTTT. Its translation is CASGLGTNTGELFF.

The rearrangement links TRBV6-2 or TRBV6-3 to TRBJ1-4; D not certain. CDR3 length: 11 residues. Germline assignment: CDR1 MNHEY and CDR2 SVGEGT. Trimming removed 4 bases at V and 10 bases at J, with 7 bases between. CDR3: CASSFFGKLFF. The CDR3 DNA follows: TGTGCCAGCAGTTTCTTCGGAAAACTGTTTTTT.

The chain is built from TRBV6-5 and TRBJ2-7, with TRBD1 as a possible D gene (5 bases). This CDR3 comprises 15 residues. Germline V lookup: CDR1 MNHEY, CDR2 SVGAGI. V gave up 6 bases and J gave up 3 bases, with 18 bases separating them. The DNA of the CDR3 is TGTGCCAGCAGCAGGAAGGGGCAAGGGAACTACGAGCAGTACTTC. This gives the protein CASSRKGQGNYEQYF.

The chain recombines TRBV3-1 (or the pseudogene TRBV3-2) with TRBJ1-5; D is possibly TRBD1 (6 bases). There are 19 residues in the CDR3. CDR1 is LGHDT, CDR2 YNNKEL, per germline (reference sequence). The V gene lost 4 bases and the J gene lost 0 bases, with 22 bases spanning the gap. This CDR3 is CASSPRTDPDTYSNQPQHF. CDR3 bases: TGTGCCAGCAGCCCTAGGACAGATCCCGATACTTATAGCAATCAGCCCCAGCATTTT.